This entry lists 23 T cell receptor beta chains sequenced from one sample in a study of cytomegalovirus exposure and HLA in healthy donors. Primers: 60 Vbeta forward and 13 Jbeta reverse. Here immunoSEQ multiplex PCR was the method, and the copy in TCRdb shows in-frame clones only, minus some. This sample carries 100,000 to 130,000 clones, roughly 72% of them seen once, and the ten largest clones take roughly 8.2%. Sequencing was performed on PBMCs. The origin of the receptors is a man aged 25 to 40 in good health and CMV-seronegative.

The V and J genes are TRBV5-6 and TRBJ1-1, with 9 nucleotides matching TRBD1. V shed 3 bases, J shed 1 base, and the junction held 7 bases outside the gene matches. CDR1 SGHDT and CDR2 YYEEEE come from the germline V gene. CDR3 length: 16 residues. In DNA, the CDR3 is TGTGCCAGCAGCTGGGCAAGGGGACAGGGGAACACTGAAGCTTTCTTT. Encoded protein: CASSWARGQGNTEAFF.

This clone came up once. V is TRBV30 and J is TRBJ2-3, with TRBD2 matching over 8 bases. Germline CDR1 GTSNPN, CDR2 SVGIG (reference sequence). The trim removed 0 bases at V and 3 bases at J, leaving 11 bases unmatched. The length of the CDR3 is 17 residues. CDR3 residues: CAWSVPRGGRKTDTQYF. For the CDR3, the DNA is TGTGCCTGGAGTGTACCTAGGGGCGGGAGGAAGACAGATACGCAGTATTTT.

This chain uses TRBV28 with TRBJ1-5, with 9 bases aligning to TRBD1. V gave up 4 bases and J gave up 2 bases; unmatched junction bases: 6. The CDR3 runs to 16 residues. Germline V gene lookup returns CDR1 MDHEN and CDR2 SYDVKM. The CDR3 region has the DNA TGTGCCAGCAGTTATAACCGGGACAGGGGCAATCAGCCCCAGCATTTT. Residues: CASSYNRDRGNQPQHF. The complete variable domain, with remaining parts taken from reference TRBV28 and TRBJ1-5, reads DVKVTQSSRYLVKRTGEKVFLECVQDMDHENMFWYRQDPGLGLRLIYFSYDVKMKEKGDIPEGYSVSREKKERFSLILESASTNQTSMYLCASSYNRDRGNQPQHFGDGTRLSIL.

The chain links TRBV7-3 to TRBJ2-5, with D unresolved. CDR3 length: 16 amino acids. Germline assignment: CDR1 SGHTA and CDR2 FQGTGA. V lost 1 base and J 2 bases, leaving 14 bases between the germline ends. CDR3: CASSLRGESTQETQYF. The CDR3, as DNA: TGTGCCAGCAGCTTAAGAGGAGAGTCCACACAAGAGACCCAGTACTTC.

The chain uses TRBV6-6 and TRBJ2-1, with TRBD2 matching over 9 bases. Germline CDR1 reads MNHNY; CDR2 reads SVGAGI (reference sequence). The CDR3 has 14 residues. V trimming: 6 bases; J trimming: 4 bases; junction bases outside the gene matches: 4. The CDR3, as DNA: TGTGCCAGCAGCAGCGGGGGGTGGTACAATGAGCAGTTCTTC. Amino acid sequence: CASSSGGWYNEQFF.

CDR3: CASSPQATSGVDTQYF. The CDR3 DNA reads as TGCGCCAGCAGCCCGCAGGCGACTAGCGGGGTAGATACGCAGTATTTT. This chain links TRBV4-1 with TRBJ2-3, with 11 bases lining up with TRBD2. Trimming took 4 bases from V and 5 from J; bases not matched to a gene: 8. The CDR3 runs to 16 residues. Germline CDR1 reads MGHRA; CDR2 reads YSYEKL.

The chain uses TRBV6-5 and TRBJ2-7, with 7 positions matching TRBD1. Germline loops: CDR1 MNHEY, CDR2 SVGAGI. CDR3 length: 15 amino acids. The J segment lost 2 bases and the V segment lost 5 bases, leaving 9 bases of the junction unmatched. The CDR3, as DNA: TGTGCCAGCAGTGGGGACAGCCCAGAGCCCTACGAGCAGTACTTC. This encodes CASSGDSPEPYEQYF.

V is TRBV14 and J is TRBJ1-1; the D is unclear. V was trimmed by 5 bases and J by 4 bases, leaving 14 bases between them. The germline V gene has CDR1 SGHDN and CDR2 FVKESK. The CDR3 is 14 amino acids. The CDR3 region is CASSSHTRGTEAFF. The CDR3 nucleotides read TGTGCCAGCAGCTCACACACCCGAGGCACTGAAGCTTTCTTT.

This chain links TRBV2 with TRBJ2-7, with TRBD1 matching over 12 bases. J lost 0 bases, V lost 3 bases, and 0 bases had no gene match. The germline gives CDR1 SNHLY, CDR2 FYNNEI. The CDR3 extends over 15 amino acids. The DNA for the CDR3 is TGTGCCAGCAGTGAGGGACAGGGGGCCTCCTACGAGCAGTACTTC. Translating gives CASSEGQGASYEQYF.

The rearrangement joins TRBV11-2 to TRBJ2-2, with D unresolved. Germline CDR1 and CDR2: SGHAT and FQNNGV. The CDR3 length is 14 residues. Trimming removed 1 base at V and 7 bases at J, with 10 bases between. In nucleotides, the CDR3 is TGTGCCAGCAGCTTAGGTCGTAGGAGCGGGGAGCTGTTTTTT. Translated: CASSLGRRSGELFF.

The table lists this clone with a few counts. The V call is TRBV7-9, the J call TRBJ2-1; TRBD2 matches at 9 bases. Germline V gene data show CDR1 as SEHNR and CDR2 as FQNEAQ (reference sequence). The trim removed 5 bases at V and 7 bases at J, leaving 9 bases unmatched. The CDR3 consists of 15 residues. This CDR3 is CASSQTRGGVNEQFF. In DNA, the CDR3 is TGTGCCAGCAGCCAAACGCGGGGGGGAGTTAATGAGCAGTTCTTC. Together with reference TRBV7-9 and TRBJ2-1, the CDR3 gives the full variable domain: DTGVSQNPRHKITKRGQNVTFRCDPISEHNRLYWYRQTLGQGPEFLTYFQNEAQLEKSRLLSDRFSAERPKGSFSTLEIQRTEQGDSAMYLCASSQTRGGVNEQFFGPGTRLTVL.

The table lists this clone with a few counts. This sequence joins TRBV28 and TRBJ2-7; 7 bases line up with TRBD1. Germline V gene lookup returns CDR1 MDHEN and CDR2 SYDVKM. The CDR3 sequence is 12 residues long. V trimming: 6 bases; J trimming: 6 bases; junction bases outside the gene matches: 5. For the CDR3, the DNA is TGTGCCAGCAGCTACCACAGGGGCGAGCAGTACTTC. This sequence encodes CASSYHRGEQYF. Based on the CDR3 plus reference TRBV28 and TRBJ2-7, the full variable domain is DVKVTQSSRYLVKRTGEKVFLECVQDMDHENMFWYRQDPGLGLRLIYFSYDVKMKEKGDIPEGYSVSREKKERFSLILESASTNQTSMYLCASSYHRGEQYFGPGTRLTVT.

The chain carries TRBV5-1 and TRBJ2-5; 8 bases match TRBD1. Germline V gene data show CDR1 as SGHRS and CDR2 as YFSETQ. J gave up 4 bases and V 3 bases, and 8 bases lay outside the gene matches. CDR3 size: 15 residues. CDR3 nucleotide sequence: TGCGCCAGCAGCTCCCGGACAGGGAGCACAGAGACCCAGTACTTC. Amino acid sequence: CASSSRTGSTETQYF.

This clone appeared a single time. For the CDR3, the DNA is TGTGCCAGCAGTTCACAGGGGAATGGAGAGACCCAGTACTTC. Translating it yields CASSSQGNGETQYF. V and J are TRBV6-6 and TRBJ2-5; 7 positions agree with TRBD1. The germline CDR1 and CDR2 sequences are MNHNY and SVGAGI (reference sequence). The CDR3 runs to 14 residues. The V and J ends lost 4 bases and 4 bases, in that order; junction bases with no gene match: 6.

V is TRBV28 and J is TRBJ2-6; 8 positions agree with TRBD1. The CDR3 loop spans 18 amino acids. Germline CDR1 is MDHEN and CDR2 is SYDVKM. With 1 base clipped from V and 2 bases from J, the junction kept 7 bases outside the gene matches. CDR3 loop: CASSLFGQGPAGANVLTF. In DNA form, the CDR3 reads TGTGCCAGCAGTTTATTTGGACAGGGACCCGCTGGGGCCAACGTCCTGACTTTC.

This rearrangement joins TRBV6-5 to TRBJ2-3; D not resolved. The CDR3 sequence is 14 residues long. Deletions cut 7 bases from V and 1 base from J, with 12 bases between. Looked up from germline, CDR1 is MNHEY and CDR2 is SVGAGI. The CDR3 coding sequence is TGTGCCAGCACCAACTTCCAGGGCACAGATACGCAGTATTTT. This sequence encodes CASTNFQGTDTQYF.

This clone was seen a single time. V usage is TRBV30 and J usage is TRBJ2-3; TRBD2 matches at 12 bases. The CDR3 has 14 residues. V trimming: 4 bases; J trimming: 3 bases; junction bases outside the gene matches: 2. Per germline, CDR1 GTSNPN and CDR2 SVGIG (reference sequence). The CDR3: CAWTGTSGTDTQYF. In DNA form, the CDR3 reads TGTGCCTGGACAGGGACTAGCGGGACAGATACGCAGTATTTT.

This clone has a handful of counts. The chain combines TRBV5-5 with TRBJ2-7; no reliable D call. The CDR3 consists of 14 residues. Germline CDR1 is SGHKS and CDR2 is YYEKEE (reference sequence). The V and J ends lost 1 base and 7 bases respectively, with 15 bases between them. This chain's CDR3 is CASSLLTRSEEQYF. CDR3 nucleotide sequence: TGTGCCAGCAGCTTGCTAACTCGATCGGAGGAGCAGTACTTC.

V and J are TRBV15 and TRBJ2-3; no clear D. V dropped 0 bases and J dropped 4 bases, with 11 bases sitting between them. Germline V gene data show CDR1 as LNHNV and CDR2 as YYDKDF (reference sequence). This CDR3 is 15 amino acids long. The CDR3 here is CATSRERGGADTQYF. CDR3 sequence (DNA): TGTGCCACCAGCAGAGAAAGAGGTGGTGCAGATACGCAGTATTTT.

The J gene is TRBJ2-1, the V gene TRBV19; TRBD2 might be the D (7 bases). The CDR3 contains 17 residues. Trimming pared 0 bases from V and 10 bases from J, leaving 22 bases between. CDR1 is LNHDA and CDR2 is SQIVND in the germline V gene (reference sequence). The CDR3 spells CASSIDGGWTVGGEQFF. CDR3 in DNA: TGTGCCAGTAGTATAGACGGGGGGTGGACAGTTGGCGGGGAGCAGTTCTTC.

This chain joins TRBV5-6 and TRBJ1-1; a weak D match, TRBD1 (6 bases). Germline CDR1 SGHDT, CDR2 YYEEEE. The CDR3 contains 15 residues. The V end lost 0 bases, the J end lost 4 bases, and 13 bases lay between the germline ends. The CDR3 region has the DNA TGTGCCAGCAGCTTGGCTTCAGGGGCGCTCACTGAAGCTTTCTTT. Translating gives CASSLASGALTEAFF.

This clone appeared a single time. The gene calls are TRBV19 and TRBJ2-5; D is perhaps TRBD2 (7 bases). The germline CDR1 and CDR2 sequences are LNHDA and SQIVND (reference sequence). CDR3 length: 16 residues. The V gene lost 10 bases and the J gene lost 1 base, with 22 bases spanning the gap. CDR3 in DNA: TGTGCCACTAGCGGCGGGTCGACAGGTCTCCAAGAGACCCAGTACTTC. This translates into CATSGGSTGLQETQYF.

The J gene is TRBJ1-5, the V gene TRBV5-1, with 9 bases lining up with TRBD1. CDR1 SGHRS and CDR2 YFSETQ come from the germline V gene. V lost 5 bases to trimming and J lost 4 bases; unmatched junction nucleotides: 7. This CDR3 has 15 amino acids. The CDR3 sequence is CASSLQGARNQPQHF. The CDR3 nucleotides are TGCGCCAGCAGTTTACAGGGGGCGCGGAATCAGCCCCAGCATTTT.